A single sample gave rise to the 6 T cell receptor beta chains below, sequenced in a study of CXCR3-negative and CXCR3-positive naive CD8 T cells. UMI labels and 5' RACE were used to prepare the TRB cDNA libraries. With the 5' RACE reads reprocessed, TCRdb shows one record per CDR3 protein and no DNA. Reported are roughly 70,000 distinct CDR3 sequences; the ten largest clones contain over 1.3%. Input material: naive CXCR3- CD8+ T cells from blood. The subset: CD45RO-CCR7+CD27+CD95- naive CD8+ T cells lacking CXCR3 (TNR3-). These receptors all stem from a human donor in good health. Some clones in this sample may be carry-over from other donors' samples.

The chain recombines TRBV4-3 with TRBJ2-1; there is no DNA to check the TCRdb D call of TRBD1. CDR3 size: 14 residues. The germline gives CDR1 LGHNA, CDR2 YSLEER. The CDR3 region is CASSLGQGWNEQFF.

This chain uses TRBV28 with TRBJ2-3; TCRdb names TRBD1, which stays unverified in the absence of DNA. This CDR3 is 17 amino acids long. In germline, CDR1 is MDHEN, CDR2 SYDVKM. Here the CDR3 reads CASSLEWVGGIADTQYF.

The chain is built from TRBV28 and TRBJ2-3; absent DNA, TCRdb's TRBD1 call cannot be checked. Per germline, CDR1 MDHEN and CDR2 SYDVKM. The CDR3 extends over 13 amino acids. Here the CDR3 reads CASSPYRGDTQYF.

J is TRBJ2-1 and V is TRBV28. The CDR3 is 13 amino acids. Per germline, CDR1 MDHEN and CDR2 SYDVKM. The CDR3 reads CASSFAGWNEQFF.

This chain links TRBV18 with TRBJ2-1; there is no DNA to check the TCRdb D call of TRBD1. Germline V gene lookup returns CDR1 KGHSH and CDR2 LQKENI. The CDR3 is 14 amino acids. CDR3 residues: CASSPTDNADEQFF. The full variable domain, with the rest looked up from reference TRBV18 and TRBJ2-1, is NAGVMQNPRHLVRRRGQEARLRCSPMKGHSHVYWYRQLPEEGLKFMVYLQKENIIDESGMPKERFSAEFPKEGPSILRIQQVVRGDSAAYFCASSPTDNADEQFFGPGTRLTVL.

J is TRBJ2-3 and V is TRBV12-3 or TRBV12-4. This CDR3 region has 12 residues. CDR3 sequence: CASSSLADTQYF.